A single sample gave rise to the 22 T cell receptor beta chains below, sequenced in a study of PD-1 blockade in classical Hodgkin lymphoma. Each patient relapsed following autologous stem cell transplantation, and prior brentuximab vedotin exposure differed. TCRdb's table, derived via immunoSEQ multiplex PCR, lists solely in-frame clones and lacks some. The sample has 40,000 to 65,000 clones; roughly 80% are singletons. Sequences were derived from peripheral blood mononuclear cells (PBMCs), sampled at baseline. The receptors were gathered from a human donor with classical Hodgkin lymphoma.

J is TRBJ1-5 and V is TRBV7-6, with D perhaps matching TRBD1 (5 bases). V lost 4 bases and J lost 3, with 7 bases in between. The germline gives CDR1 SGHVS, CDR2 FNYEAQ. This CDR3 comprises 13 residues. The CDR3 DNA reads TGTGCCAGCAGCTCGGACACCAATCAGCCCCAGCATTTT. This sequence encodes CASSSDTNQPQHF. The full variable domain, its missing parts supplied by reference TRBV7-6 and TRBJ1-5, is GAGVSQSPRYKVTKRGQDVALRCDPISGHVSLYWYRQALGQGPEFLTYFNYEAQQDKSGLPNDRFSAERPEGSISTLTIQRTEQRDSAMYRCASSSDTNQPQHFGDGTRLSIL.

This clone has a single count. In DNA, the CDR3 is TGTGCCATCAGTGAAAGCTCCGATAGCAATCAGCCCCAGCATTTT. Its protein product is CAISESSDSNQPQHF. The chain recombines TRBV10-3 with TRBJ1-5; no clear D. V lost 3 bases and J 0 bases, leaving 9 bases between the germline ends. CDR3 length: 15 residues. The V gene's germline CDR1 is ENHRY and CDR2 SYGVKD.

The chain has TRBV7-9 and TRBJ2-2; TRBD1 aligns across 7 bases. V trimming: 3 bases; J trimming: 4 bases; junction bases outside the gene matches: 8. The V gene's germline CDR1 is SEHNR and CDR2 FQNEAQ (reference sequence). The CDR3 runs to 16 residues. The CDR3 nucleotides are TGTGCCAGCAGCTTTTACAGGGGTACGGCCACCGGGGAGCTGTTTTTT. It translates to CASSFYRGTATGELFF.

This clone showed up just a few times. The chain uses TRBV27 and TRBJ1-5, with a weak D call TRBD1 (6 bases). With 3 bases removed from V and 4 bases from J, the gap between germline ends came to 13 bases. The germline V gene encodes CDR1 MNHEY and CDR2 SMNVEV (reference sequence). This CDR3 has 15 residues. The CDR3 DNA follows: TGTGCCAGCAGTTTTTCAGGGGAAGAGAATCAGCCCCAGCATTTT. It translates to CASSFSGEENQPQHF.

The V call is TRBV7-9, the J call TRBJ2-7; 7 bases line up with TRBD1. Per the germline V gene, CDR1 is SEHNR and CDR2 is FQNEAQ (reference sequence). The CDR3 contains 14 residues. Losses at the gene ends were 5 bases for V and 2 bases for J; bases not matched to a gene: 6. CDR3 residues: CASSGRGQPYEQYF. CDR3 nucleotide sequence: TGTGCCAGCAGCGGCCGGGGACAGCCCTACGAGCAGTACTTC.

As DNA, the CDR3 is TGCGGGGGGAGCGCAGATACGCAGTATTTT. Its translation: CGGSADTQYF. The rearrangement joins TRBV29-1 to TRBJ2-3; perhaps TRBD2 as D (6 bases). This CDR3 is built from 10 residues. Germline values: CDR1 SQVTM, CDR2 ANQGSEA.

CDR3 nucleotides: TGTGCCAGCAGTTTATTCGGCAGGAGAGCCAAAAACATTCAGTACTTC. Encoded protein: CASSLFGRRAKNIQYF. This chain connects TRBV27 to TRBJ2-4; no clear D gene. Trimming stripped 1 base from V and 0 bases from J, with 10 bases between. This CDR3 is built from 16 residues. CDR1 and CDR2 from the germline V gene are MNHEY and SMNVEV (reference sequence).

The gene calls are TRBV10-3 and TRBJ1-2; D is possibly TRBD1 (5 bases). The CDR3 sequence is 12 residues long. Germline V gene data show CDR1 as ENHRY and CDR2 as SYGVKD. Trimming stripped 7 bases from V and 6 bases from J, with 12 bases between. The DNA for the CDR3 is TGTGCCATCACCGACCCAGGGCATGGCTACACCTTC. Its protein is CAITDPGHGYTF.

A word on this clone: This specimen includes other DNA sequences encoding the same CDR3. The genes are TRBV5-8 and TRBJ2-7; 9 bases are shared with TRBD2. Per germline, CDR1 SGHTS and CDR2 YDEGEE. The CDR3 has 16 amino acids. V lost 2 bases, J lost 2 bases, and 8 bases stayed unmatched. CDR3 in DNA: TGTGCCAGCAGCTTAACAGCGGGAGGTCCAACCTACGAGCAGTACTTC. Its protein product is CASSLTAGGPTYEQYF.

This chain joins TRBV4-3 and TRBJ2-3, with 7 positions matching TRBD2. Trimming took 0 bases from V and 2 from J; bases not matched to a gene: 11. Germline V gene data show CDR1 as LGHNA and CDR2 as YSLEER. This CDR3 region has 18 residues. CDR3 sequence (DNA): TGCGCCAGCAGCCAAGATGGGTCTAGCGGCGTCAACACAGATACGCAGTATTTT. It yields the protein CASSQDGSSGVNTDTQYF.

This clone was detected only once. The rearrangement links TRBV19 to TRBJ1-1; D is uncertain. This CDR3 has 13 residues. The V gene lost 6 bases and the J gene lost 4 bases, with 12 bases spanning the gap. The germline V gene encodes CDR1 LNHDA and CDR2 SQIVND (reference sequence). CDR3 region: CASRATAVTEAFF. Written as DNA, the CDR3 is TGTGCCAGTAGGGCCACGGCCGTCACTGAAGCTTTCTTT.

This chain links TRBV9 with TRBJ1-1; 9 positions match TRBD1. Germline V gene data show CDR1 as SGDLS and CDR2 as YYNGEE. J lost 10 bases, V lost 4 bases, and 5 bases had no gene match. The CDR3 length is 12 residues. Here the CDR3 DNA reads TGTGCCAGCAGCCCTCAGACAGGGGGAGCTTTCTTT. Its translation: CASSPQTGGAFF.

This sequence joins TRBV4-2 and TRBJ2-7; TRBD1 aligns across 9 bases. The germline V gene has CDR1 LGHNA and CDR2 YNFKEQ. CDR3 length: 16 amino acids. J lost 2 bases, V lost 2 bases, and 7 bases had no gene match. CDR3 protein: CASSQSLRTGAYEQYF. In DNA form, the CDR3 reads TGTGCCAGCAGCCAATCCCTCCGGACAGGGGCCTACGAGCAGTACTTC.

The chain links TRBV7-9 to TRBJ1-2; D might be TRBD1 (6 bases). V shed 2 bases and J shed 7 bases, with 11 bases lying between them. CDR3 length equals 13 residues. The germline gives CDR1 SEHNR, CDR2 FQNEAQ (reference sequence). The CDR3 nucleotides read TGTGCCAGCAGCTTACAACAGGGCGGTGGCTACACCTTC. As protein: CASSLQQGGGYTF.

The rearrangement uses TRBV6-1 and TRBJ1-1; D gene ambiguous. Germline CDR1 reads MNHNS; CDR2 reads SASEGT. The CDR3 has 11 residues. V lost 5 bases, J lost 10 bases, and 11 bases lay in between. The CDR3 region is CASSYKGVAFF. CDR3 DNA: TGTGCCAGCAGTTACAAGGGAGTAGCTTTCTTT.

The chain employs TRBV11-2 and TRBJ1-2; tentatively, D is TRBD1 (5 bases). Germline V lookup: CDR1 SGHAT, CDR2 FQNNGV. The length of the CDR3 is 15 residues. V lost 5 bases, J lost 6 bases, and 19 bases lay in between. Written as DNA, the CDR3 is TGTGCCAGCAGCCCGATAACCGGGACTGCCAATGGCTACACCTTC. It yields the protein CASSPITGTANGYTF.

The rearrangement joins TRBV5-4 to TRBJ1-1; possibly TRBD1 for D (5 bases). CDR1 is SGHNT, CDR2 YYREEE, per germline (reference sequence). The V and J ends lost 0 bases and 1 base respectively, with 10 bases between them. CDR3 size: 15 residues. The CDR3 loop is CASSLGGIENTEAFF. CDR3 nucleotide sequence: TGTGCCAGCAGCTTGGGGGGGATCGAGAACACTGAAGCTTTCTTT.

The CDR3 DNA reads as TGTGCCAGCAGCTCGCCTCAGGCGGGACTAGAGTACGAGCAGTACGTC. Its protein product is CASSSPQAGLEYEQYV. The chain has TRBV7-2 and TRBJ2-7; 8 positions agree with TRBD2. Germline lookup yields CDR1 SGHTA and CDR2 FQGNSA. The CDR3 is 16 residues long. Unmatched junction bases numbered 12, after V lost 4 bases and J lost 4 bases.

In DNA, the CDR3 is TGTGCCAGCAGCCCTTCCAGGGGGACAATGAACACTGAAGCTTTCTTT. It codes for CASSPSRGTMNTEAFF. This sequence joins TRBV11-2 and TRBJ1-1; 7 nucleotides match TRBD1. J gave up 0 bases and V 5 bases, and 9 bases lay outside the gene matches. The CDR3 totals 16 residues. CDR1 SGHAT and CDR2 FQNNGV come from the germline V gene.

V is TRBV6-5 and J is TRBJ2-7, with 7 bases identical to TRBD2. CDR3 length: 13 amino acids. Germline V gene sequence: CDR1 MNHEY, CDR2 SVGAGI. After removal of 5 bases from V and 7 bases from J, the junction contained 8 bases not matched to a gene. The CDR3 DNA sequence: TGTGCCAGCAGTCGCGGTCCCGGGAGGGAGCAGTACGTC. Translation gives CASSRGPGREQYV.

The chain joins TRBV27 to TRBJ2-7; D gene ambiguous. The CDR3 is made up of 14 amino acids. Looked up from germline, CDR1 is MNHEY and CDR2 is SMNVEV (reference sequence). V gave up 7 bases and J gave up 5 bases, with 18 bases separating them. CDR3 loop: CASKLTPAQDEQYF. The CDR3, as DNA: TGTGCCAGCAAGCTAACCCCGGCCCAGGACGAGCAGTACTTC.

The J gene is TRBJ1-1, the V gene TRBV29-1, with 10 bases fitting TRBD1. The CDR3 covers 16 residues. In germline, CDR1 is SQVTM, CDR2 ANQGSEA. V lost 4 bases and J lost 0; bases outside the gene matches: 8. The CDR3 DNA reads as TGCAGCGTTGGCCGGACAGGGGGAATCATGAACACTGAAGCTTTCTTT. Amino acid sequence: CSVGRTGGIMNTEAFF.